Each of the 10 T cell receptor beta chains below was sequenced from the same sample in a study of cytomegalovirus exposure and HLA in healthy donors. PCR used 60 Vbeta primers and 13 Jbeta primers. Profiled with immunoSEQ multiplex PCR; TCRdb holds only in-frame clones, not every one. The repertoire holds some 120,000 clones, with approximately 70% as singletons. The source material was PBMCs. The receptors were sampled from a man aged 30 to 39 in good health and CMV-seropositive.

V and J are TRBV28 and TRBJ1-6; a weak D match, TRBD1 (6 bases). The CDR3 runs to 15 residues. Germline loops: CDR1 MDHEN, CDR2 SYDVKM. V was clipped by 6 bases and J by 11 bases, with 20 bases between them. CDR3 bases: TGTGCCAGCAGGCCGTCGACAGGAGCGACGACACCCCTCCACTTT. Translation: CASRPSTGATTPLHF.

The chain joins TRBV5-6 to TRBJ1-2; D unclear. V was shortened by 0 bases and J by 7 bases, with 7 bases between the two germline ends. The germline gives CDR1 SGHDT, CDR2 YYEEEE. This CDR3 region has 12 residues. CDR3 loop: CASSLVQVGYTF. DNA of the CDR3: TGTGCCAGCAGCTTGGTGCAGGTTGGCTACACCTTC.

This chain connects TRBV29-1 to TRBJ2-7, with 8 nucleotides matching TRBD1. CDR3 length: 13 residues. Germline-derived CDR1 and CDR2 are SQVTM and ANQGSEA. The ends lost 6 bases at V and 4 bases at J; junction bases unmatched: 8. The DNA of the CDR3 is TGCAGCGTCCGGGGGACAGGATTATACGAGCAGTACTTC. Translated, it gives CSVRGTGLYEQYF.

The chain employs TRBV28 and TRBJ1-5; D may be TRBD1 (5 bases). CDR3 length: 15 amino acids. The germline V and J ends were trimmed by 1 base and 4 bases, with 11 bases remaining between them. The germline V gene encodes CDR1 MDHEN and CDR2 SYDVKM. The CDR3 here is CASSLSSRANQPQHF. CDR3 DNA: TGTGCCAGCAGTTTATCGTCCAGGGCGAATCAGCCCCAGCATTTT.

V and J are TRBV9 and TRBJ1-6; TRBD1 matches 8 bases. This CDR3 is 17 amino acids long. V lost 2 bases and J lost 8; bases outside the gene matches: 12. Germline V lookup: CDR1 SGDLS, CDR2 YYNGEE. The CDR3 is CASSVNPLDREDSPLHF. CDR3 DNA sequence: TGTGCCAGCAGCGTCAACCCCTTGGACAGGGAGGATTCACCCCTCCACTTT. The full variable domain, its missing parts supplied by reference TRBV9 and TRBJ1-6, is DSGVTQTPKHLITATGQRVTLRCSPRSGDLSVYWYQQSLDQGLQFLIQYYNGEERAKGNILERFSAQQFPDLHSELNLSSLELGDSALYFCASSVNPLDREDSPLHFGNGTRLTVT.

This sequence joins TRBV9 and TRBJ1-4; TRBD1 matches at 11 bases. There are 18 residues in the CDR3. Germline-derived CDR1 and CDR2 are SGDLS and YYNGEE. After removal of 4 bases from V and 8 bases from J, the junction contained 16 bases not matched to a gene. Written as DNA, the CDR3 is TGTGCCAGCAGCCCTCTCGGACAGGGGGCGCTGAGTAAGGAAAAACTGTTTTTT. Translating gives CASSPLGQGALSKEKLFF. Full variable domain (remainder filled in from reference TRBV9 and TRBJ1-4): DSGVTQTPKHLITATGQRVTLRCSPRSGDLSVYWYQQSLDQGLQFLIQYYNGEERAKGNILERFSAQQFPDLHSELNLSSLELGDSALYFCASSPLGQGALSKEKLFFGSGTQLSVL.

Only one count was recorded for this clone. The chain carries TRBV7-9 and TRBJ2-3; a possible D gene is TRBD1 (5 bases). Germline lookup yields CDR1 SEHNR and CDR2 FQNEAQ (reference sequence). With 2 bases removed from V and 7 bases from J, the gap between germline ends came to 10 bases. The CDR3 extends over 13 amino acids. The CDR3 here is CASSLRGPYTQYF. The CDR3 DNA reads TGTGCCAGCAGCTTAAGGGGCCCCTATACGCAGTATTTT.

With regard to this clone: The CDR3 ends on some other residue instead of the conserved phenylalanine or tryptophan, so this is likely a read error. No DNA is shown, since the ends of the CDR3 on it are uncertain; the CDR3 is the one TCRdb lists. The V call is TRBV9, the J call TRBJ2-7; whether TRBD1, the table's D call, matches the DNA was not checked. From its first to its last residue, the CDR3 has 11 amino acids. Germline assignment: CDR1 SGDLS and CDR2 YYNGEE. CDR3: CASSDDSWPSR.

This chain connects TRBV9 to TRBJ1-2; a weak D match, TRBD1 (5 bases). Per the germline V gene, CDR1 is SGDLS and CDR2 is YYNGEE. V dropped 4 bases and J dropped 5 bases, with 21 bases sitting between them. The CDR3 runs to 16 residues. The chain's CDR3 is CASSPRPGGVGYGYTF. CDR3 bases: TGTGCCAGCAGCCCACGTCCCGGGGGGGTAGGATATGGCTACACCTTC.

The gene calls are TRBV9 and TRBJ2-1; TRBD2 matches 9 bases. With 0 bases clipped from V and 2 bases from J, the junction kept 3 bases outside the gene matches. The CDR3 sequence is 16 residues long. CDR1 and CDR2 from the germline V gene are SGDLS and YYNGEE. In DNA form, the CDR3 reads TGTGCCAGCAGCGTAGATGCTAGCGGGACCTACAATGAGCAGTTCTTC. Its translation is CASSVDASGTYNEQFF.